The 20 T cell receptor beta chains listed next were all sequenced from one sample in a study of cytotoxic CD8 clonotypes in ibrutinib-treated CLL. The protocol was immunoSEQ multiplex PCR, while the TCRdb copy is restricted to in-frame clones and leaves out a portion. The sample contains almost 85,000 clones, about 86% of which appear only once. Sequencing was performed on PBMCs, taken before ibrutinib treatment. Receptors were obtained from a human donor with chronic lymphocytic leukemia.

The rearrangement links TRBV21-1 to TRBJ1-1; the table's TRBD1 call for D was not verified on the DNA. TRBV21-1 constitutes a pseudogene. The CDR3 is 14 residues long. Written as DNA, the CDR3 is TGTGCCAGCAGCGCTCGGACAGAAGTAACTGAAGCTTTCTTT. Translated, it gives CASSARTEVTEAFF.

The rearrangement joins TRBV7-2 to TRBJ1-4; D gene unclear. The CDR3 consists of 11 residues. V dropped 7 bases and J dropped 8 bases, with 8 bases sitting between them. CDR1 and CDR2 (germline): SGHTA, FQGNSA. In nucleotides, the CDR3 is TGTGCCAGCACCCCCGGGGAAAAACTGTTTTTT. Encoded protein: CASTPGEKLFF.

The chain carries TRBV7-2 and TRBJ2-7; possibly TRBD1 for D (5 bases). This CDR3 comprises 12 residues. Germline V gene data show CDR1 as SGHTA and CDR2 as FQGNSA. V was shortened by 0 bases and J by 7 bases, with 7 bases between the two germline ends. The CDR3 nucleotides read TGTGCCAGCAGCTTAGCAGCAGGGGAGCAGTACTTC. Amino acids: CASSLAAGEQYF.

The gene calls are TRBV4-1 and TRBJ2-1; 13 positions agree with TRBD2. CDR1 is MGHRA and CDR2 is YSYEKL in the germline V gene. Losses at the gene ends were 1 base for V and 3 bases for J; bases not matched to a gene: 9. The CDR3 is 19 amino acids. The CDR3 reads CASSQGGTSGNHHYNEQFF. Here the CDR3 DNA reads TGCGCCAGCAGCCAAGGGGGGACTAGCGGGAACCACCACTACAATGAGCAGTTCTTC.

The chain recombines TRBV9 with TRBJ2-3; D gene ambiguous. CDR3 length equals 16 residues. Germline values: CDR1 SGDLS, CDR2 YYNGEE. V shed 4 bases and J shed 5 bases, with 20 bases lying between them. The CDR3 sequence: CASSPTQAWAIDTQYF. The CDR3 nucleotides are TGTGCCAGCAGCCCCACCCAGGCCTGGGCCATAGATACGCAGTATTTT. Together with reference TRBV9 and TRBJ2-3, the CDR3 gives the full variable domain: DSGVTQTPKHLITATGQRVTLRCSPRSGDLSVYWYQQSLDQGLQFLIQYYNGEERAKGNILERFSAQQFPDLHSELNLSSLELGDSALYFCASSPTQAWAIDTQYFGPGTRLTVL.

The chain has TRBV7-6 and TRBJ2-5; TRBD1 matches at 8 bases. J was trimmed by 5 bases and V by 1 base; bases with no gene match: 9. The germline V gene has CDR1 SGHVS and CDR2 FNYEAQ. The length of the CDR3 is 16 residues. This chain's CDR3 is CASSLDPGGHAETQYF. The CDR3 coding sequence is TGTGCCAGCAGCTTAGATCCAGGGGGCCACGCGGAGACCCAGTACTTC.

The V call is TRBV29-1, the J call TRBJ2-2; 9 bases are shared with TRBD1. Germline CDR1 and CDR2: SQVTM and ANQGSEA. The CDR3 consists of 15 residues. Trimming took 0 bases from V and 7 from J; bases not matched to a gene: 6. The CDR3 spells CSVEEEQGAVGELFF. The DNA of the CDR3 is TGCAGCGTTGAAGAGGAACAGGGGGCGGTCGGGGAGCTGTTTTTT.

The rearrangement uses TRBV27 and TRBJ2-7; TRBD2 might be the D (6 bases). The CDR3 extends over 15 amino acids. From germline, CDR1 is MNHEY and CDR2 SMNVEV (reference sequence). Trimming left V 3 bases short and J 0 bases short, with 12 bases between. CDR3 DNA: TGTGCCAGCAGTTTGAAGTCGACTAGCTCCTACGAGCAGTACTTC. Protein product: CASSLKSTSSYEQYF.

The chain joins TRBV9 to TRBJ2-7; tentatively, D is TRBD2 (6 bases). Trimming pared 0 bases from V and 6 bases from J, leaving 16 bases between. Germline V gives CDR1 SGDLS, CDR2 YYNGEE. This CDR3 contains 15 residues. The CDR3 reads CASSVGGGTDREQYF. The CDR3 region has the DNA TGTGCCAGCAGCGTAGGGGGCGGGACGGATCGCGAGCAGTACTTC. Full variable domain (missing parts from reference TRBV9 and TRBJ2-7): DSGVTQTPKHLITATGQRVTLRCSPRSGDLSVYWYQQSLDQGLQFLIQYYNGEERAKGNILERFSAQQFPDLHSELNLSSLELGDSALYFCASSVGGGTDREQYFGPGTRLTVT.

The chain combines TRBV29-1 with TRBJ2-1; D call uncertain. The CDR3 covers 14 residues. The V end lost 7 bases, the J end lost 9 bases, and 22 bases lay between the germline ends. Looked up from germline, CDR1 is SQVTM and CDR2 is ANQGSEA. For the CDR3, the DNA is TGCAGCGCGGAGAGGTATGGGGATTCTGCTGAGCAGTTCTTC. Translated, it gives CSAERYGDSAEQFF.

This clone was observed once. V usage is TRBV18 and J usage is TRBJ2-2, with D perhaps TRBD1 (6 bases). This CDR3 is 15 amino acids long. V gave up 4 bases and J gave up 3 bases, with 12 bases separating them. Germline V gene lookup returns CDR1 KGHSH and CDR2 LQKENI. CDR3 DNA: TGTGCCAGCTCACGAGAAAACAGGGACACCGGGGAGCTGTTTTTT. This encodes CASSRENRDTGELFF.

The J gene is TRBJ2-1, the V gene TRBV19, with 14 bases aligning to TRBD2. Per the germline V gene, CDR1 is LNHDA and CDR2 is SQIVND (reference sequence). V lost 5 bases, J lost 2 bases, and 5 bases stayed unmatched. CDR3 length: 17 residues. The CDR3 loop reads CASSLRLAGGTYNEQFF. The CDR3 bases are TGTGCCAGTAGTCTGAGACTAGCGGGAGGGACCTACAATGAGCAGTTCTTC.

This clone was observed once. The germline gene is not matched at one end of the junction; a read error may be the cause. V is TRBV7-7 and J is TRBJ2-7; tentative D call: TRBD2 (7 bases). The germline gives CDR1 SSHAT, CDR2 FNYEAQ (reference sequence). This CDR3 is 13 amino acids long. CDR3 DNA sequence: TGTGCTAGCAGCCTAGGGGGGGTCAGCGAGCAGTACTTC. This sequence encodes CASSLGGVSEQYF.

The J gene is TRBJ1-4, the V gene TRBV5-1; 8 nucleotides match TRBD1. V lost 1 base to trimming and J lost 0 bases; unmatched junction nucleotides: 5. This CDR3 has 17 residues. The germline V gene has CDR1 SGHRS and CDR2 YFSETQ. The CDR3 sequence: CASSLTGQGSTNEKLFF. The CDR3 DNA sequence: TGCGCCAGCAGCTTGACCGGACAGGGTTCAACTAATGAAAAACTGTTTTTT. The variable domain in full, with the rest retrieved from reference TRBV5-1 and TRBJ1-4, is KAGVTQTPRYLIKTRGQQVTLSCSPISGHRSVSWYQQTPGQGLQFLFEYFSETQRNKGNFPGRFSGRQFSNSRSEMNVSTLELGDSALYLCASSLTGQGSTNEKLFFGSGTQLSVL.

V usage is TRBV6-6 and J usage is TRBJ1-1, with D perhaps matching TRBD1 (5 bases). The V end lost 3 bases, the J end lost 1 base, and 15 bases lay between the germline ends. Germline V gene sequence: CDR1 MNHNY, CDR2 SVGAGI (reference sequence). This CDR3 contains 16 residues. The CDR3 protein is CASSYIRGATNTEAFF. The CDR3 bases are TGTGCCAGCAGTTATATTAGGGGTGCAACGAACACTGAAGCTTTCTTT.

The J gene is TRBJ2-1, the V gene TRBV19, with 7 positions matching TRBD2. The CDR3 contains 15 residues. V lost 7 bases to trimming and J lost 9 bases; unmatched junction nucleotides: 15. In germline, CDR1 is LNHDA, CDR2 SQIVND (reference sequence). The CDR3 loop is CASKRGTQRDTEQFF. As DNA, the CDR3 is TGTGCCAGTAAGAGAGGGACGCAGCGGGATACTGAGCAGTTCTTC.

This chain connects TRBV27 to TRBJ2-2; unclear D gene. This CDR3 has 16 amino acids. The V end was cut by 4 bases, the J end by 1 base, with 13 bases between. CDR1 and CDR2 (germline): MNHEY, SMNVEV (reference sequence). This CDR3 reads CASSSLLWGNTGELFF. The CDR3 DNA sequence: TGTGCCAGCAGTTCCCTCCTTTGGGGGAACACCGGGGAGCTGTTTTTT.

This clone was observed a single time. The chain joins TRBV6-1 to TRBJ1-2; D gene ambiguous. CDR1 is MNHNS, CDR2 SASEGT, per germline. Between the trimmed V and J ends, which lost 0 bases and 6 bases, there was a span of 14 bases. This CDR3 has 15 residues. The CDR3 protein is CASSEAHDPMDGYTF. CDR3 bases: TGTGCCAGCAGTGAAGCGCATGACCCAATGGATGGCTACACCTTC.

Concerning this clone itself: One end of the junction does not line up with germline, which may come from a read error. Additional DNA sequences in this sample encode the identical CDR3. CDR3 nucleotide sequence: TGTGCCACCAGCAGGGGGGACAGGGATTCGGGCGAGCAGTACTTT. It yields the protein CATSRGDRDSGEQYF. The chain uses TRBV15 and TRBJ2-7; TRBD1 matches at 9 bases. The CDR3 contains 15 residues. Germline values: CDR1 LNHNV, CDR2 YYDKDF (reference sequence).

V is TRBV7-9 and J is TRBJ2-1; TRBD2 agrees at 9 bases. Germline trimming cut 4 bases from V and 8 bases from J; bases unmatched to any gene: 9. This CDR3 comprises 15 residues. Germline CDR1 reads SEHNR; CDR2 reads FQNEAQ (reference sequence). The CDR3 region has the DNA TGTGCCAGCAGCTCCACTAGCGGGTCGGCTTATGAGCAGTTCTTC. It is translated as CASSSTSGSAYEQFF.